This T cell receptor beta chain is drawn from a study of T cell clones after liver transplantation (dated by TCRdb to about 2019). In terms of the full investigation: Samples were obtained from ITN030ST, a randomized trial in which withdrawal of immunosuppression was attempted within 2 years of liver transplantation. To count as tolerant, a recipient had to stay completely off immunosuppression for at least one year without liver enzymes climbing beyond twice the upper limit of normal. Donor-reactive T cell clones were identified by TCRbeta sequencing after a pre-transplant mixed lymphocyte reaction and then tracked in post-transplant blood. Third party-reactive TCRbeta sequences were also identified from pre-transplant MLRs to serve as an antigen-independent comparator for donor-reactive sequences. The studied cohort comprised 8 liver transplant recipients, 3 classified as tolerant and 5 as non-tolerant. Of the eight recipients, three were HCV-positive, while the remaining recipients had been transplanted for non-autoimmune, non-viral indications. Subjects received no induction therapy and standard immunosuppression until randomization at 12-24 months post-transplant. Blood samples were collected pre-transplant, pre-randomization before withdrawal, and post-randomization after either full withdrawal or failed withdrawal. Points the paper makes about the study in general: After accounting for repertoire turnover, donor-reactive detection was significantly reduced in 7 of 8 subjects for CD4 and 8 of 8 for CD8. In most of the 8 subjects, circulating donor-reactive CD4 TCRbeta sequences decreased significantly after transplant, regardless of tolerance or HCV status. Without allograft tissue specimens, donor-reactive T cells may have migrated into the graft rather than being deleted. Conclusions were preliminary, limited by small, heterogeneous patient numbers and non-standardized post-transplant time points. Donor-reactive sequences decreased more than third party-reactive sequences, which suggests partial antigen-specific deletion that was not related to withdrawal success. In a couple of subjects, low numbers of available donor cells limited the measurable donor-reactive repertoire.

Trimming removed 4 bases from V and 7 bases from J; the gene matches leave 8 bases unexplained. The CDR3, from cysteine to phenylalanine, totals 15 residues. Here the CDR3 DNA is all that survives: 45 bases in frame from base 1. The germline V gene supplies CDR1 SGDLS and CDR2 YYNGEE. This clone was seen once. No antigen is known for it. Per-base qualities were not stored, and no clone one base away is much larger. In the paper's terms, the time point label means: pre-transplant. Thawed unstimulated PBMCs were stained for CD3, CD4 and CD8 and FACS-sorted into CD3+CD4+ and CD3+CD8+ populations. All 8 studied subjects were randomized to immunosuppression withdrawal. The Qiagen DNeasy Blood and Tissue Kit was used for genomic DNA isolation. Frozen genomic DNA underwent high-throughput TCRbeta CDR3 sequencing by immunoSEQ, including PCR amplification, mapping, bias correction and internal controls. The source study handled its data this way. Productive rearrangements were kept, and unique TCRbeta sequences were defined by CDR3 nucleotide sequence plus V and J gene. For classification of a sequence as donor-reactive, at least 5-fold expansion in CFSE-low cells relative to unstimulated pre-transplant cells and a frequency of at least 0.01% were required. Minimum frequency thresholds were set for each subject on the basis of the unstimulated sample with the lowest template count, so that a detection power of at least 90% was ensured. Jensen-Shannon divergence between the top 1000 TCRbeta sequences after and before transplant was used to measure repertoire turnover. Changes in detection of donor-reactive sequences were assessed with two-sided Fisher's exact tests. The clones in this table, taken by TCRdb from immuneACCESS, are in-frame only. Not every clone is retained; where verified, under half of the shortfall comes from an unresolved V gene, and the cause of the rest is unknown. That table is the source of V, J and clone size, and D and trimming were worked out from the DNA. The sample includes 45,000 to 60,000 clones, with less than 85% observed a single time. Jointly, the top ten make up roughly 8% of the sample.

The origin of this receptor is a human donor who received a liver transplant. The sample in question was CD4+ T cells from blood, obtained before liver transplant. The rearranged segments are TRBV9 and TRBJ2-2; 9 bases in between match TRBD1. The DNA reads TGTGCCAGCAGCACGCGGACAGGGGATAACGGGGAGCTGTTTTTT. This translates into CASSTRTGDNGELFF.